The next 25 T cell receptor beta chains were all read from a single sample in a study of T-cell reconstitution after alpha-beta-depleted transplantation in children. Preparation of the TCRbeta library was carried out with unique molecular identifiers. TCRdb independently ran MiXCR on the PCR reads; one entry per CDR3 protein. The data contain a few hundred thousand distinct CDR3 sequences, approximately 20% of them singletons. This specimen consisted of PBMCs from the stem cell graft donor, obtained from the stem cell graft. These receptor sequences come from a human donor who donated a stem cell graft to a child with acute lymphoblastic leukemia.

This clonotype was seen more than once but under ten times. V gene TRBV5-1 combines with J gene TRBJ2-7, with TRBD2 matching over 8 bases. Per the germline V gene, CDR1 is SGHRS and CDR2 is YFSETQ. CDR3 length: 16 amino acids. The trim removed 1 base at V and 0 bases at J, leaving 6 bases unmatched. The CDR3 is CASSLPLAGSSYEQYF. CDR3 nucleotides: TGCGCCAGCAGCTTGCCCCTAGCGGGTAGCTCCTACGAGCAGTACTTC.

This chain links TRBV20-1 with TRBJ1-6, with D perhaps TRBD1 (6 bases). This CDR3 has 15 amino acids. Trimming cost V 5 bases and J 9 bases, with 20 bases left between them. Germline V gives CDR1 DFQATT, CDR2 SNEGSKA (reference sequence). Here the CDR3 DNA reads TGCAGTGCTGGCCCGGGGGCGAGTAAAGGTTCACCCCTCCACTTT. Protein: CSAGPGASKGSPLHF.

V gene TRBV4-1 combines with J gene TRBJ1-2, with 9 bases fitting TRBD1. This CDR3 is 16 amino acids long. Losses at the gene ends were 1 base for V and 6 bases for J; bases not matched to a gene: 9. Germline V CDR1 and CDR2: MGHRA, YSYEKL. The CDR3 here is CASSQGTGVSEDGYTF. In DNA, the CDR3 is TGCGCCAGCAGCCAAGGGACAGGGGTATCGGAGGATGGCTACACCTTC.

This clonotype has more than one count but fewer than ten. The J gene is TRBJ1-1, the V gene TRBV27; the match to TRBD1 covers 8 bases. Germline V gene data show CDR1 as MNHEY and CDR2 as SMNVEV (reference sequence). The CDR3 spans 15 residues. V dropped 2 bases and J dropped 3; count of bases not matched to a gene: 5. The CDR3 bases are TGTGCCAGCAGTTTAATGCAGGGGGCGGACACTGAAGCTTTCTTT. The encoded protein is CASSLMQGADTEAFF.

This clonotype was seen only a few times. This chain uses TRBV5-1 with TRBJ2-3, with 9 positions matching TRBD2. Looked up from germline, CDR1 is SGHRS and CDR2 is YFSETQ. The length of the CDR3 is 16 residues. V lost 0 bases and J lost 0; bases outside the gene matches: 2. The DNA of the CDR3 is TGCGCCAGCAGCTTGGTAGCGGGAGCCAGCACAGATACGCAGTATTTT. It specifies CASSLVAGASTDTQYF.

This clonotype occurred a few times. The chain employs TRBV9 and TRBJ2-4; D is possibly TRBD2 (6 bases). V dropped 4 bases and J dropped 9 bases, with 14 bases sitting between them. This CDR3 has 13 amino acids. Germline V lookup: CDR1 SGDLS, CDR2 YYNGEE. The CDR3 nucleotides read TGTGCCAGCAGCCCCGGGAGAGGGATCATTCAGTACTTC. It codes for CASSPGRGIIQYF.

Only a few counts were recorded for this clonotype. The V and J genes are TRBV12-3 or TRBV12-4 and TRBJ2-3; 11 nucleotides match TRBD2. The CDR3 runs to 18 residues. V was clipped by 2 bases and J by 4 bases; unmatched bases: 11. DNA of the CDR3: TGTGCCAGCAGTTTAAAACTAGCGGGAGATTCAGGAGCAGATACGCAGTATTTT. Translation gives CASSLKLAGDSGADTQYF.

This chain joins TRBV5-4 and TRBJ1-2; the match to TRBD1 covers 8 bases. The CDR3 length is 15 residues. From germline, CDR1 is SGHNT and CDR2 YYREEE (reference sequence). V shed 4 bases and J 4 bases; nucleotides not matched to a gene: 9. CDR3 DNA sequence: TGTGCCAGCAGCCAGACAGGGGTTCGCGCCTATGGCTACACCTTC. Protein: CASSQTGVRAYGYTF.

The J gene is TRBJ1-3, the V gene TRBV20-1, with 9 positions matching TRBD1. CDR3 length equals 14 residues. Losses at the gene ends were 3 bases for V and 7 bases for J; bases not matched to a gene: 7. The germline CDR1 and CDR2 sequences are DFQATT and SNEGSKA (reference sequence). The CDR3 DNA is TGCAGTGCTAGGCGCCCGACAGGGGGGAACACCATATATTTT. Translated: CSARRPTGGNTIYF.

This clonotype was counted only a few times. The V and J genes are TRBV7-2 and TRBJ1-2; D is perhaps TRBD1 (5 bases). The V gene's germline CDR1 is SGHTA and CDR2 FQGNSA. V shed 5 bases and J shed 1 base, with 20 bases lying between them. This CDR3 comprises 17 residues. CDR3 loop: CASSQVAGKNFNYGYTF. The DNA for the CDR3 is TGTGCCAGCAGCCAAGTGGCAGGGAAAAACTTTAACTATGGCTACACCTTC. Full variable domain (missing parts from reference TRBV7-2 and TRBJ1-2): GAGVSQSPSNKVTEKGKDVELRCDPISGHTALYWYRQSLGQGLEFLIYFQGNSAPDKSGLPSDRFSAERTGGSVSTLTIQRTQQEDSAVYLCASSQVAGKNFNYGYTFGSGTRLTVV.

The genes are TRBV14 and TRBJ2-5; D not certain. The V and J ends lost 0 bases and 5 bases respectively, with 10 bases between them. The CDR3 covers 14 residues. Germline lookup yields CDR1 SGHDN and CDR2 FVKESK. CDR3 coding DNA: TGTGCCAGCAGCCAAGATTACAGTAGCGAGACCCAGTACTTC. Translating it yields CASSQDYSSETQYF.

J is TRBJ2-1 and V is TRBV12-3 or TRBV12-4; D ambiguous. V lost 3 bases and J lost 8, with 8 bases in between. The CDR3 length is 12 residues. The CDR3 spells CASSFMVDEQFF. The CDR3 DNA reads TGTGCCAGCAGTTTTATGGTCGATGAGCAGTTCTTC.

This clonotype has only a few counts. The J gene is TRBJ2-1, the V gene TRBV5-5, with 7 bases fitting TRBD1. The CDR3 consists of 16 residues. The V segment lost 0 bases and the J segment 9 bases; nucleotides outside the gene matches: 12. Germline CDR1 reads SGHKS; CDR2 reads YYEKEE (reference sequence). This chain's CDR3 is CASSLATGEIVGEQFF. The CDR3, as DNA: TGTGCCAGCAGCTTGGCTACAGGGGAAATCGTAGGTGAGCAGTTCTTC.

This clonotype was observed a few times. The V and J genes are TRBV27 and TRBJ2-3; D ambiguous. In germline, CDR1 is MNHEY, CDR2 SMNVEV (reference sequence). The CDR3 is made up of 13 amino acids. Trimming pared 5 bases from V and 7 bases from J, leaving 13 bases between. CDR3 DNA sequence: TGTGCCAGCAGTGCCCGGGCCCAGAATACGCAGTATTTT. Translating gives CASSARAQNTQYF.

The chain combines TRBV2 with TRBJ2-5; D is possibly TRBD1 or TRBD2 (5 bases each). Between the trimmed V and J ends, which lost 0 bases and 5 bases, there was a span of 7 bases. Germline CDR1 SNHLY, CDR2 FYNNEI. The CDR3 sequence is 13 residues long. DNA of the CDR3: TGTGCCAGCAGTGAAGCCGGGGCGGAGACCCAGTACTTC. Translation: CASSEAGAETQYF.

This clonotype appeared a few times. The chain combines TRBV7-3 with TRBJ2-2, with 10 bases lining up with TRBD2. This CDR3 comprises 18 residues. Germline loops: CDR1 SGHTA, CDR2 FQGTGA. V gave up 2 bases and J gave up 1 base; unmatched junction bases: 7. The CDR3 protein is CASSLSSGRALNTGELFF. The CDR3 DNA reads as TGTGCCAGCAGCTTATCCAGCGGGAGGGCATTGAACACCGGGGAGCTGTTTTTT.

The chain couples TRBV7-9 to TRBJ1-1, with TRBD1 matching over 7 bases. Germline values: CDR1 SEHNR, CDR2 FQNEAQ (reference sequence). V dropped 2 bases and J dropped 1; count of bases not matched to a gene: 4. The CDR3 covers 15 residues. CDR3 region: CASSLTGVGNTEAFF. The CDR3 nucleotides read TGTGCCAGCAGCTTAACAGGGGTAGGGAACACTGAAGCTTTCTTT.

This chain connects TRBV7-9 to TRBJ2-1; D perhaps matches TRBD2 (7 bases). CDR3 length: 16 residues. Germline V gene sequence: CDR1 SEHNR, CDR2 FQNEAQ (reference sequence). The germline V and J ends were trimmed by 3 bases and 8 bases, with 20 bases remaining between them. Written as DNA, the CDR3 is TGTGCCAGCAGCTTCTGGGGGCGGGAGAGAATCGATGAGCAGTTCTTC. Protein product: CASSFWGRERIDEQFF.

This clonotype was detected a few times. The rearrangement links TRBV7-2 to TRBJ1-2; TRBD1 matches 7 bases. Germline-derived CDR1 and CDR2 are SGHTA and FQGNSA. The trim removed 1 base at V and 1 base at J, leaving 6 bases unmatched. The CDR3 spans 16 residues. This chain's CDR3 is CASSLDTQGGNYGYTF. As DNA, the CDR3 is TGTGCCAGCAGCTTAGATACCCAGGGGGGTAACTATGGCTACACCTTC.

The rearrangement joins TRBV29-1 to TRBJ2-7, with 7 bases aligning to TRBD1. Trimming removed 5 bases from V and 0 bases from J; junction bases left unmatched: 7. The germline V gene encodes CDR1 SQVTM and CDR2 ANQGSEA. This CDR3 spans 14 amino acids. CDR3 bases: TGCAGCGTTAAGGGGGCAGGGGGCTCCTACGAGCAGTACTTC. Amino acid sequence: CSVKGAGGSYEQYF.

This sequence joins TRBV12-3 or TRBV12-4 and TRBJ2-7; a weak D match, TRBD2 (6 bases). This CDR3 is built from 16 residues. V lost 5 bases and J lost 3, with 20 bases in between. The CDR3, as DNA: TGTGCCAGCAGTGCCGGGACTTACGGGAGACACTACGAGCAGTACTTC. Translated: CASSAGTYGRHYEQYF.

This clonotype was found many times. In DNA form, the CDR3 reads TGTGCCAGCAGCAAGGGCTCGGGCAATCAGCCCCAGCATTTT. Translating it yields CASSKGSGNQPQHF. The chain recombines TRBV25-1 with TRBJ1-5; D ambiguous. V was cut by 6 bases and J by 2 bases, with 11 bases left in between. The CDR3 runs to 14 residues. Germline-derived CDR1 and CDR2 are MGHDK and SYGVNS.

This clonotype came up a few times. The chain is built from TRBV15 and TRBJ2-7, with D unresolved. This CDR3 has 15 amino acids. Germline CDR1 and CDR2: LNHNV and YYDKDF (reference sequence). The ends were cut back, 0 bases at V and 3 bases at J, with 12 bases in the middle. CDR3 protein: CATSRETEGSYEQYF. The CDR3 DNA is TGTGCCACCAGCAGAGAAACGGAAGGAAGCTACGAGCAGTACTTC.

This sequence joins TRBV5-1 and TRBJ2-5; no clear D. V lost 2 bases to trimming and J lost 1 base, with 9 bases between them. Germline V gene data show CDR1 as SGHRS and CDR2 as YFSETQ. This CDR3 is built from 14 residues. The CDR3 DNA sequence: TGCGCCAGCAGCTTCCCAGAGCTCCAAGAGACCCAGTACTTC. It specifies CASSFPELQETQYF.

The rearrangement joins TRBV5-1 to TRBJ2-7; 8 positions match TRBD1. Germline V gene sequence: CDR1 SGHRS, CDR2 YFSETQ. J was trimmed by 0 bases and V by 6 bases; bases with no gene match: 5. The CDR3 loop spans 14 amino acids. The CDR3 region is CASTQGVSSYEQYF. Written as DNA, the CDR3 is TGCGCCAGCACACAGGGGGTCAGCTCCTACGAGCAGTACTTC. Together with reference TRBV5-1 and TRBJ2-7, the CDR3 gives the full variable domain: KAGVTQTPRYLIKTRGQQVTLSCSPISGHRSVSWYQQTPGQGLQFLFEYFSETQRNKGNFPGRFSGRQFSNSRSEMNVSTLELGDSALYLCASTQGVSSYEQYFGPGTRLTVT.